Below are 19 T cell receptor beta chains sequenced from a single sample in a study of prognosis after radiotherapy for stage I lung cancer. The authors amplified TCR beta CDR3 from genomic DNA using two-round multiplex PCR. The first round of PCR was done with primers that matched each TRBV and TRBJ gene. Via MiXCR, TCRdb re-called the multiplex PCR reads, giving one row per CDR3 protein. Here the sample spans fewer than 25,000 distinct CDR3 sequences, approximately 45% being singletons. Sequences were derived from PBMCs, sampled before or after stereotactic body radiation therapy (not recorded which). The source of these receptors is a donor aged 50 or older with non-small cell lung cancer.

This chain joins TRBV7-2 and TRBJ1-5; 10 bases are a match to TRBD1. The CDR3 has 13 amino acids. Germline V gives CDR1 SGHTA, CDR2 FQGNSA. Trimming at V came to 6 bases and at J to 6 bases, leaving 2 bases not matched to a gene. The CDR3 sequence: CASSRTGGQPQHF. The CDR3 nucleotides are TGTGCCAGCAGTCGGACAGGGGGTCAGCCCCAGCATTTT. The full variable domain, with the rest looked up from reference TRBV7-2 and TRBJ1-5, is GAGVSQSPSNKVTEKGKDVELRCDPISGHTALYWYRQSLGQGLEFLIYFQGNSAPDKSGLPSDRFSAERTGGSVSTLTIQRTQQEDSAVYLCASSRTGGQPQHFGDGTRLSIL.

This clonotype was observed at least ten times. This rearrangement joins TRBV7-9 to TRBJ2-1; D remains ambiguous. Trimming shortened V by 7 bases and J by 4 bases, and 8 bases separated the two germline ends. Germline V CDR1 and CDR2: SEHNR, FQNEAQ (reference sequence). The CDR3 contains 12 residues. The chain's CDR3 is CASTQLYNEQFF. The CDR3 DNA sequence: TGTGCCAGCACACAGTTGTACAATGAGCAGTTCTTC.

Worth noting for this clonotype: The germline gene is not matched at one end of the junction; a read error may be the cause. The chain links TRBV27 to TRBJ2-7, with a tentative D call TRBD2 (5 bases). The CDR3 totals 17 residues. Germline lookup yields CDR1 MNHEY and CDR2 SMNVEV (reference sequence). Here the CDR3 DNA reads TGTGCCAGCAGTTTGTCGGGGAGAAGGGAAAACTCCTACGAGCAGTACTTT. This translates into CASSLSGRRENSYEQYF.

This clonotype was counted many times. The rearrangement uses TRBV4-3 and TRBJ2-1; 13 bases map to TRBD2. The CDR3 sequence is 17 residues long. Per germline, CDR1 LGHNA and CDR2 YSLEER. The J segment lost 2 bases and the V segment lost 3 bases, leaving 4 bases of the junction unmatched. The CDR3 DNA reads as TGCGCCAGCAGCCAGGCCGGGACTAGCGGGACCTACAATGAGCAGTTCTTC. Its protein is CASSQAGTSGTYNEQFF.

V is TRBV28 and J is TRBJ2-7; no definite D call. Germline loops: CDR1 MDHEN, CDR2 SYDVKM. CDR3 length: 14 residues. The V end lost 7 bases, the J end lost 1 base, and 14 bases lay between the germline ends. This CDR3 is CASIGGAPSYEQYF. The CDR3 nucleotides are TGTGCCAGCATAGGCGGAGCCCCTTCCTACGAGCAGTACTTC. Full variable domain (remainder filled in from reference TRBV28 and TRBJ2-7): DVKVTQSSRYLVKRTGEKVFLECVQDMDHENMFWYRQDPGLGLRLIYFSYDVKMKEKGDIPEGYSVSREKKERFSLILESASTNQTSMYLCASIGGAPSYEQYFGPGTRLTVT.

The gene calls are TRBV6-1 and TRBJ1-1; TRBD1 might be the D (6 bases). V was shortened by 6 bases and J by 3 bases, with 14 bases between the two germline ends. Germline V gene lookup returns CDR1 MNHNS and CDR2 SASEGT. This CDR3 comprises 14 residues. CDR3 nucleotide sequence: TGTGCCAGCAGACAGGGTTTCAGGGACACTGAAGCTTTCTTT. Protein sequence: CASRQGFRDTEAFF.

This clonotype was counted a few times. This likely came from a read error, as a far larger clone is one base away. The rearrangement links TRBV6-2 or TRBV6-3 to TRBJ1-5, with a tentative D call TRBD1 (6 bases). The J call is in doubt because the DNA end fits TRBJ2-3 better. This CDR3 is 17 amino acids long. The germline V gene encodes CDR1 MNHEY and CDR2 SVGEGT. The CDR3 reads CASRPAQGRGRNQPQYF. CDR3 DNA sequence: TGTGCCAGCAGACCAGCACAGGGAAGAGGACGCAATCAGCCCCAGTATTTT.

V gene TRBV6-1 combines with J gene TRBJ2-7; 12 bases are shared with TRBD1. Germline loops: CDR1 MNHNS, CDR2 SASEGT. The CDR3 sequence is 14 residues long. With 5 bases clipped from V and 6 bases from J, the junction kept 5 bases outside the gene matches. The CDR3, as DNA: TGTGCCAGCAGTCCGGGACAGGGGGCCATCGAGCAGTACTTC. Translated: CASSPGQGAIEQYF.

The sample holds many counts of this clonotype. The V gene is TRBV4-3, the J gene TRBJ2-3; D is tentatively TRBD1 or TRBD2 (5 bases each). The CDR3 covers 21 residues. The germline V gene encodes CDR1 LGHNA and CDR2 YSLEER. Trimming cost V 4 bases and J 0 bases, with 29 bases left between them. The CDR3 DNA reads TGCGCCAGCAGCCGCCGACCACAATCCCAGTGGGGGTCTTCTAGCACAGATACGCAGTATTTT. Translated: CASSRRPQSQWGSSSTDTQYF.

The genes are TRBV6-1 and TRBJ2-3, with 7 nucleotides matching TRBD2. Germline lookup yields CDR1 MNHNS and CDR2 SASEGT. The CDR3 has 15 amino acids. The V gene end was trimmed by 3 bases and the J gene end by 2 bases; junction bases not matched to a gene: 5. DNA for the CDR3: TGTGCCAGCAGTGAGCGGGAGCGGGCCACAGATACGCAGTATTTT. It encodes CASSERERATDTQYF.

This clonotype was seen at least ten times. This sequence joins TRBV5-1 and TRBJ2-1; D is ambiguous. Germline V gene lookup returns CDR1 SGHRS and CDR2 YFSETQ. There are 16 residues in the CDR3. V lost 0 bases to trimming and J lost 4 bases, with 14 bases between them. CDR3 bases: TGCGCCAGCAGCTTGGGGGATATGGTGGGATACAATGAGCAGTTCTTC. Protein: CASSLGDMVGYNEQFF. Together with reference TRBV5-1 and TRBJ2-1, the CDR3 gives the full variable domain: KAGVTQTPRYLIKTRGQQVTLSCSPISGHRSVSWYQQTPGQGLQFLFEYFSETQRNKGNFPGRFSGRQFSNSRSEMNVSTLELGDSALYLCASSLGDMVGYNEQFFGPGTRLTVL.

This clonotype showed up just a few times. The CDR3 nucleotides read TGTGCCAGCAGCGTACGGGACAGGGGGTTTGCTGAAGCTTTCTTT. Translating it yields CASSVRDRGFAEAFF. This chain links TRBV5-4 with TRBJ1-1, with TRBD1 matching 11 bases. The germline V gene has CDR1 SGHNT and CDR2 YYREEE (reference sequence). The ends lost 4 bases at V and 6 bases at J; junction bases unmatched: 8. This CDR3 contains 15 residues.

The rearrangement uses TRBV19 and TRBJ1-4, with 8 positions matching TRBD1. This CDR3 comprises 15 residues. With 5 bases clipped from V and 6 bases from J, the junction kept 8 bases outside the gene matches. Germline CDR1 and CDR2: LNHDA and SQIVND (reference sequence). In nucleotides, the CDR3 is TGTGCCAGTAGTCCCGGACAGGGTTACGATGAAAAACTGTTTTTT. Its translation: CASSPGQGYDEKLFF.

As regards this clonotype: A much more abundant neighbour one base away suggests this may be a read error. The conserved final phenylalanine or tryptophan is absent from the CDR3, which likely points to a read error. The rearrangement joins TRBV15 to TRBJ2-5; either TRBD1 or TRBD2 may supply D (5 bases each). Germline lookup yields CDR1 LNHNV and CDR2 YYDKDF (reference sequence). The CDR3 extends over 15 amino acids. The CDR3: CATSRGPGRQEAQYL. The CDR3 region has the DNA TGTGCCACCAGCAGGGGACCGGGAAGGCAAGAGGCCCAGTACTTA.

This clonotype was counted between two and nine times. J is TRBJ2-2 and V is TRBV24-1; unclear D gene. The germline V gene has CDR1 KGHDR and CDR2 SFDVKD. The CDR3 length is 15 residues. Trimming removed 3 bases at V and 4 bases at J, with 11 bases between. The CDR3 here is CATSDATDATGELFF. In DNA form, the CDR3 reads TGTGCCACCAGTGATGCGACGGACGCCACCGGGGAGCTGTTTTTT.

This clonotype was detected many times. CDR3 amino acids: CASSIGPDTQYF. CDR3 DNA sequence: TGTGCCAGCAGTATCGGCCCAGATACGCAGTATTTT. The chain combines TRBV6-1 with TRBJ2-3; D is unclear. The germline V gene encodes CDR1 MNHNS and CDR2 SASEGT. V was shortened by 5 bases and J by 4 bases, with 7 bases between the two germline ends. CDR3 length equals 12 residues.

This clonotype was counted many times. The chain joins TRBV4-2 to TRBJ1-4, with TRBD1 identical over 8 bases. There are 16 residues in the CDR3. V lost 2 bases and J lost 11; bases outside the gene matches: 13. The germline V gene encodes CDR1 LGHNA and CDR2 YNFKEQ. CDR3 DNA sequence: TGTGCCAGCAGCCAAAGCCTACGGGACAGGCAGGATAAACTGTTTTTT. Encoded protein: CASSQSLRDRQDKLFF.

Ten or more counts support this clonotype. The chain carries TRBV7-9 and TRBJ2-2; possible D gene TRBD1, 5 bases. CDR1 is SEHNR and CDR2 is FQNEAQ in the germline V gene (reference sequence). Trimming cost V 1 base and J 5 bases, with 14 bases left between them. This CDR3 comprises 16 residues. The DNA of the CDR3 is TGTGCCAGCAGCTTAGAAGCATCATCAGGGACCGGGGAGCTGTTTTTT. This gives the protein CASSLEASSGTGELFF.

This clonotype appeared many times. The genes are TRBV7-9 and TRBJ1-2; D gene ambiguous. V was shortened by 6 bases and J by 5 bases, with 13 bases between the two germline ends. The CDR3 is made up of 13 amino acids. Germline loops: CDR1 SEHNR, CDR2 FQNEAQ (reference sequence). Here the CDR3 DNA reads TGTGCCAGCAGTATCGGAGACTATTATGGCTACACCTTC. It encodes CASSIGDYYGYTF.